What follows is one T cell receptor (beta chain) and its context. This specimen comes from a study of blood T cell repertoires in COVID-19. How the authors handled the data: Researchers report that nucleated cell counts were estimated from reference gene primer amplification. Profiling relied on immunoSEQ multiplex PCR, and the TCRdb table lists in-frame clones only, not all of them. V, J and clone size derive from that table, while D and trimming were established from the DNA sequence. The sample contains approximately 92,000 clones, approximately 80% of which appear only once. Trimming cost V 5 bases and J 6 bases, with 19 bases left between them. Germline CDR1 and CDR2: SGHNT and YENEEA. This CDR3 comprises 15 residues.

The TCR comes from a man aged 60-69 years with acute or convalescent COVID-19. This sequence joins TRBV11-3 and TRBJ1-1; D may be TRBD1 (5 bases). The sequenced sample was peripheral blood. The CDR3 region is CASSPSKGTVAEAFF. For the CDR3, the DNA is TGTGCCAGCAGCCCTAGTAAGGGGACTGTCGCTGAAGCTTTCTTT.